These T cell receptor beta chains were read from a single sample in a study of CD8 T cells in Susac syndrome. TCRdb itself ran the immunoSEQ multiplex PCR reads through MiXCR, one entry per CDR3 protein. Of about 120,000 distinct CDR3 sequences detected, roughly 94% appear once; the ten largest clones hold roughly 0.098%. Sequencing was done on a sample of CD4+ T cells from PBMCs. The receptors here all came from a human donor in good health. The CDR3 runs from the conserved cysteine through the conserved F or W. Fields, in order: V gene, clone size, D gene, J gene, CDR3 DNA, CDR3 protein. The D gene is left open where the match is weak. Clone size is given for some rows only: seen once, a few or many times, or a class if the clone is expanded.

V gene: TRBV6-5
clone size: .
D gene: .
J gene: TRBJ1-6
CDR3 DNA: TGTGCCAGCAGTCCCCGGCAGGGCTATTCACCCCTCCACTTT
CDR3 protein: CASSPRQGYSPLHF

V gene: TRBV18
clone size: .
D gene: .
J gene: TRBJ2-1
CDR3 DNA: TGTGCCAGCTCACTAGGGCTAGCAGAGAGGGACGAGCAGTTCTTC
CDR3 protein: CASSLGLAERDEQFF

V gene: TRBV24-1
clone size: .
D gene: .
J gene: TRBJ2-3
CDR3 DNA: TGTGCCACCAGTTCCCCTAGCGTGGGAGATACGCAGTATTTT
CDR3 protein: CATSSPSVGDTQYF

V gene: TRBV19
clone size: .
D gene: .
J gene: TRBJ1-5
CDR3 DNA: TGTGCCAGTGCGGGGACCGCCAATCAGCCCCAGCATTTT
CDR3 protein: CASAGTANQPQHF

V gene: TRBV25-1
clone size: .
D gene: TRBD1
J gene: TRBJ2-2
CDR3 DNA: TGTGCCAGCAGTGAATTGGGACAGGGGCCCACCGGGGAGCTGTTTTTT
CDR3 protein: CASSELGQGPTGELFF

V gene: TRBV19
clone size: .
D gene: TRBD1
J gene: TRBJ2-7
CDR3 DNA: TGTGCCAGTAGTGTAGGGACAGGGGCTAACTACGAGCAGTACTTC
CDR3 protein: CASSVGTGANYEQYF

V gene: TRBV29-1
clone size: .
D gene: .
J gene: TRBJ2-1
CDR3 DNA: TGCAGCGTGGACCTTGCAAGCAATGAGCAGTTCTTC
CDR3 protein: CSVDLASNEQFF

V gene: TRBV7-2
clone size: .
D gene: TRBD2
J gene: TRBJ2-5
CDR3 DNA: TGTGCCAGCAGCCCGCGGGGACTAGCGGGAGTAAAGGGAGAGACCCAGTACTTC
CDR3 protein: CASSPRGLAGVKGETQYF

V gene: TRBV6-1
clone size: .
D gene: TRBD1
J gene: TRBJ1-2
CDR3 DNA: TGTGCCAGCAGTCCTACAGGGGGACTATATGGCTACACCTTC
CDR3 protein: CASSPTGGLYGYTF

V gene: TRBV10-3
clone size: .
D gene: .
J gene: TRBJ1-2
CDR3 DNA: TGTGCCATCAGTGACATAGGGTCTCATGGCTACACCTTC
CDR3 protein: CAISDIGSHGYTF

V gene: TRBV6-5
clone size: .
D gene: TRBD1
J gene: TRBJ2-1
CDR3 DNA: TGTGCCAGCAGTCAGACAGGGGTTGGTGAGCAGTTCTTC
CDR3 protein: CASSQTGVGEQFF

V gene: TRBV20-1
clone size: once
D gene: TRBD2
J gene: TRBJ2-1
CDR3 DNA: TGCAGTGCTCCTCTTAGCGGGAGGGCCGTCAATGAGCAGTTCTTC
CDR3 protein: CSAPLSGRAVNEQFF

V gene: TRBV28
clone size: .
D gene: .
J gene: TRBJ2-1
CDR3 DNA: TGTGCCACCCAGAGGGCCAGCCCCTACAATGAGCAGTTCTTC
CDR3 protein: CATQRASPYNEQFF

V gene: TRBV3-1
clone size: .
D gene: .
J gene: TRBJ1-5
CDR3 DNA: TGTGCCAGCAGCCCCCACGGCAGGGAAGTGAGCAATCAGCCCCAGCATTTT
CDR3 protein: CASSPHGREVSNQPQHF

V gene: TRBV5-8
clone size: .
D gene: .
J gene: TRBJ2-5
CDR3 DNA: TGTGCCAGCAGTAGAGGGATGCTCCAAGAGACCCAGTACTTC
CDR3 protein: CASSRGMLQETQYF

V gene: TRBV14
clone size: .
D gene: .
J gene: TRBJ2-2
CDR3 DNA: TGTGCCAGCAGCCGACAGTGGGGCACCGGGGAGCTGTTTTTT
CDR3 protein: CASSRQWGTGELFF

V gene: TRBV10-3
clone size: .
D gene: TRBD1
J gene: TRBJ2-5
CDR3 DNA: TGTGCCATCAGTCGGGGCCGGACAGGGCAAGAGACCCAGTACTTC
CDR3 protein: CAISRGRTGQETQYF

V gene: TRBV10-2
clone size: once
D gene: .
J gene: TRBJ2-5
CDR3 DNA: TGCGCCAGCAGTGCCGGAGCGATACAAGAGACCCAGTACTTC
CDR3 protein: CASSAGAIQETQYF

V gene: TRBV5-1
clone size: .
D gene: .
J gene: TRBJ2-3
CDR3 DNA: TGCGCCAGCAGCTTGGATGGCGGGGACACAGATACGCAGTATTTT
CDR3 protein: CASSLDGGDTDTQYF

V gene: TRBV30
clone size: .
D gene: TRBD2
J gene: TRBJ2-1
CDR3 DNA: TGTGCCTGGAGTGTCCAAGCGGGAGGGGCCAATGAGCAGTTCTTC
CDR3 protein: CAWSVQAGGANEQFF

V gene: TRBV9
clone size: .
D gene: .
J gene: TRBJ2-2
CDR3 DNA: TGTGCCAGCAGCGTAGGAGGGAAAGGCGACACCGGGGAGCTGTTTTTT
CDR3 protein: CASSVGGKGDTGELFF

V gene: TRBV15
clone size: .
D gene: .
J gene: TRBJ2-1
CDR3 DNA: TGTGCCACCAGCAGAGATACGGAGGGTGAGCAGTTCTTC
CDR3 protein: CATSRDTEGEQFF

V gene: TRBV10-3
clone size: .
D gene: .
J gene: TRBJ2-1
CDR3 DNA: TGTGCCATCAGTGAGTCTATAGCGGAGACCTCCTACAATGAGCAGTTCTTC
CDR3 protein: CAISESIAETSYNEQFF

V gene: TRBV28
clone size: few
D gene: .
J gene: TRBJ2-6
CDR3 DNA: TGTGCCAGCTCCTACGGCAGCTCTGGGGCCAACGTCCTGACTTTC
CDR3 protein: CASSYGSSGANVLTF

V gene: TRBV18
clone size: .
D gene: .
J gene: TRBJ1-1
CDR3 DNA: TGTGCCAGCTCACCAGAAGAGGGATTGAACACTGAAGCTTTCTTT
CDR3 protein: CASSPEEGLNTEAFF

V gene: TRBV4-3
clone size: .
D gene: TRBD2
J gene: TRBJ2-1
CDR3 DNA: TGCGCCAGCAGCCAAGGACTAGCGGGAGATGGGGAGCAGTTCTTC
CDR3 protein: CASSQGLAGDGEQFF

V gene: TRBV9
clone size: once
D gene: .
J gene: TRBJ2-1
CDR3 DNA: TGTGCCAGCAGCGGCGCTAGCAGACGCACCAACAATGAGCAGTTCTTC
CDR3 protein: CASSGASRRTNNEQFF

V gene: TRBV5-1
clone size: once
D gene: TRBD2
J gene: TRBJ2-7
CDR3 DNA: TGCGCCAGCAGCCCAGGAGGGGGACTAGCGGGAGTTACCGAGCAGTACTTC
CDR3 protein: CASSPGGGLAGVTEQYF